Listed below are T cell receptor beta chains from one sample, sequenced in a study of sequential checkpoint blockade in melanoma. Clones were read by immunoSEQ multiplex PCR, and TCRdb kept only the in-frame ones, dropping some. This table has about 21,000 clones, around 25% appearing once. The source material was tumor tissue (inferred from file names), sampled from a patient given nivolumab and ipilimumab in sequence. The receptors were sampled from a human donor with melanoma. Both conserved end residues are trimmed from each CDR3. Part of the rows lack a size; the others show once, few, many or a class for expanded clones.

>-|TRBJ2-2|TRBV6-4
ASMSTGELF
>few|TRBJ2-3|TRBV30
AWIQGASTDTQY
>-|TRBJ2-5|TRBV18
ASSLDRGGGKETQY
>medium-sized|TRBJ1-1|TRBV28
ASRLRGQGRTEAF
>few|TRBJ1-4|TRBV28
ASTGQSGEKLF
>-|TRBJ2-7|TRBV5-1
ASSPNVGTDYEQY
>-|TRBJ1-5|TRBV6-8
ASDRAYSNQPQH
>few|TRBJ2-1|TRBV6-8
ASRMTGDEQF
>-|TRBJ1-1|TRBV11-3
ASSLPPGGTEAF
>-|TRBJ2-3|TRBV5-1
ASSPGQGEDTQY
>-|TRBJ2-7|TRBV19
ASRAGTGDFYEQY
>-|TRBJ1-2|TRBV23-1
ARTGATNYGYT
>-|TRBJ2-5|TRBV29-1
SFLPLFSQETQY
>few|TRBJ2-6|TRBV1
TSRNSCLCTKRANVLT
>few|TRBJ1-2|TRBV9
ASSGQENYGYT
>many|TRBJ2-5|TRBV12-5
ASMVGGRGIETQY
>few|TRBJ2-1|TRBV6-8
ASSWGQGIEQF
>-|TRBJ2-2|TRBV28
ASSLWFPGELF
>few|TRBJ2-5|TRBV11-3
ASSSGGAHETQY
>-|TRBJ1-5|TRBV10-3
AISESYGQQPQH
>many|TRBJ2-7|TRBV4-1
ASSQDLLAIPYEQY
>-|TRBJ2-5|TRBV18
ASSPILQETQY
>-|TRBJ1-2|TRBV28
ASSVIQGAGGYT
>few|TRBJ1-1|TRBV6-8
ASRPGQQNTEAF
>few|TRBJ2-5|TRBV9
ASSVDLAIAGTQY
>-|TRBJ2-7|TRBV5-1
ASSLEQSSYEQY
>few|TRBJ2-3|TRBV28
ASSFSDITDTQY
>many|TRBJ2-1|TRBV11-3
ASSLTGGLVPHEQF
>-|TRBJ2-3|TRBV28
ASSSSPASTDTQY
>-|TRBJ1-1|TRBV9
ASSVSGTSGAEAF